This record looks at one T cell receptor (beta chain) sequence and its context. Other DNA sequences of this sample code for an identical CDR3. V dropped 6 bases and J dropped 1; count of bases not matched to a gene: 3. The CDR3 is 13 amino acids. Germline CDR1 and CDR2: KGHSH and LQKENI. Input per replicate PCR of unsorted PBMC was roughly 290 ng DNA, corresponding to approximately 30,000 T cell genomes. Using immunoSEQ multiplex PCR, the repertoire was profiled, and TCRdb retains in-frame clones only, with some absent. The table includes 530,000 or so clones, 75% to 80% detected once. The study drew all its donors from Caucasian adults living in Nashville, Tennessee. This record comes from a study of shared clonotypes between healthy human individuals.

J is TRBJ2-7 and V is TRBV18, with TRBD1 matching over 7 bases. The TCR originated in a woman in her 40s in good health. Some clones in this sample may be carry-over from other donors' samples. The sequencing input was PBMCs. CDR3 amino acids: CASSSGQSYEQYF. The CDR3 nucleotides read TGTGCCAGCTCCTCGGGACAGTCCTACGAGCAGTACTTC.